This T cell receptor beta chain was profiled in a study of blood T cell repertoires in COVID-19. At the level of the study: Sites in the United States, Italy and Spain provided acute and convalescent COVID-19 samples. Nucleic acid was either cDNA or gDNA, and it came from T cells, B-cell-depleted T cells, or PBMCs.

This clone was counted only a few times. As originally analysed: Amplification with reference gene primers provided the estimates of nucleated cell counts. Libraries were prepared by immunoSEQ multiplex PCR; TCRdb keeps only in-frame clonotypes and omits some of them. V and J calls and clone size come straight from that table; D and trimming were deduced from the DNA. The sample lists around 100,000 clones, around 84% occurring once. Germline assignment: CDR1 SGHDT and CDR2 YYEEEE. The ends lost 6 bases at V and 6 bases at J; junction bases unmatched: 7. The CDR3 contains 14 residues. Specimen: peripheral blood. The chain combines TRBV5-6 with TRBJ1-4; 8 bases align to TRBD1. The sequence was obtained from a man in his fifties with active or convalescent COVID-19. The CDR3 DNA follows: TGTGCCAGCAACTACAGGGGGGGTGATGAAAAACTGTTTTTT. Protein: CASNYRGGDEKLFF. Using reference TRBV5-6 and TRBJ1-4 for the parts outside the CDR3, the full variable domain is DAGVTQSPTHLIKTRGQQVTLRCSPKSGHDTVSWYQQALGQGPQFIFQYYEEEERQRGNFPDRFSGHQFPNYSSELNVNALLLGDSALYLCASNYRGGDEKLFFGSGTQLSVL.